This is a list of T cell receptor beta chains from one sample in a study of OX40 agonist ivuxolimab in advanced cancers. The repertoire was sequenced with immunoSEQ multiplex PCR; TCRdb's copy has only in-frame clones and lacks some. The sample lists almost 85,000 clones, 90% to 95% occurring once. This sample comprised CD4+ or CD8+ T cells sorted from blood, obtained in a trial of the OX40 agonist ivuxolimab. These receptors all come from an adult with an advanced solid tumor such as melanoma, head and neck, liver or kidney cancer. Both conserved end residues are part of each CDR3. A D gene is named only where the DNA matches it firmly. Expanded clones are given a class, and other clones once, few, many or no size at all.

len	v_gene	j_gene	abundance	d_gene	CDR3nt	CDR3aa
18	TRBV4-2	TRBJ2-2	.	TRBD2	TGTGCCAGCAGTCCAGGGACTAGCGGGAGGGCCTGGACCGGGGAGCTGTTTTTT	CASSPGTSGRAWTGELFF
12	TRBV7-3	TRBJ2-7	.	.	TGTGCCAGCAGCTATTCAGGATCCGAGCAGTACTTC	CASSYSGSEQYF
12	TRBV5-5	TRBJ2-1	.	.	TGTGCCAGCAGCTCACTAGTCAATGAGCAGTTCTTC	CASSSLVNEQFF
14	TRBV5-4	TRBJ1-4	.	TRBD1	TGTGCCAGCAGCCTGGGACAGCAGAATGAAAAACTGTTTTTT	CASSLGQQNEKLFF
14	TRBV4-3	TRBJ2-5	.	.	TGCGCCAGCAGCCAAGGGGTTGTACAAGAGACCCAGTACTTC	CASSQGVVQETQYF
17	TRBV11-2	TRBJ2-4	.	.	TGTGCCAGCAGCTTAGTCTCGGAAAGCATAGCCAAAAACATTCAGTACTTC	CASSLVSESIAKNIQYF
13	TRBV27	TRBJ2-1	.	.	TGTGCCAGCAGTTTAGGCTCCTACAATGAGCAGTTCTTC	CASSLGSYNEQFF
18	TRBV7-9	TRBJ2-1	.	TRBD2	TGTGCCAGCAGCTCGGGGACTAGCGGGAGAAGTTTCTTAGATGAGCAGTTCTTC	CASSSGTSGRSFLDEQFF
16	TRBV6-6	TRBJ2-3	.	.	TGTGCCAGCAGTTACGGGCCGGCTTCGGGCACAGATACGCAGTATTTT	CASSYGPASGTDTQYF
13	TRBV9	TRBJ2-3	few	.	TGTGCCAGCAGCGTCGGTAACACAGATACGCAGTATTTT	CASSVGNTDTQYF
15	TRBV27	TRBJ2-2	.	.	TGTGCCAGCAGTTTTGGGGGAGCCAGCACCGGGGAGCTGTTTTTT	CASSFGGASTGELFF
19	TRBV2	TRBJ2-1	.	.	TGTGCCAGCAGTGAAGCGAACGCCCGCGCTTATAGCTCCTACAATGAGCAGTTCTTC	CASSEANARAYSSYNEQFF
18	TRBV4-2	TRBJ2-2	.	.	TGTGCCAGCAGCCTAGCGCGGAGCCCATCCCGGGGCACCGGGGAGCTGTTTTTT	CASSLARSPSRGTGELFF
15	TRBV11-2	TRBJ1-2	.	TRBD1	TGTGCCAGCAGCTTAATGAGGACAGGGGCCTATGGCTACACCTTC	CASSLMRTGAYGYTF
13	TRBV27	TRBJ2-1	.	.	TGTGCCAGCAGTTCTCATCTCGACAATGAGCAGTTCTTC	CASSSHLDNEQFF
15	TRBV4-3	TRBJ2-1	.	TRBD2	TGCGCCAGCAGCCAAGTTAGCGGGAGCATGAATGAGCAGTTCTTC	CASSQVSGSMNEQFF
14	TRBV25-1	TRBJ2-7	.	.	TGTGCCAGCAGTGAATCTTCCAGAATCAACGAGCAGTACTTC	CASSESSRINEQYF
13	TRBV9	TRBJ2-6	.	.	TGTGCCAGCAGCGCCCCCAGGGCCAACGTCCTGACTTTC	CASSAPRANVLTF
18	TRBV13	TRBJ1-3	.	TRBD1	TGTGCCAGCAGCCCTCGACAGGGAACGGGGAGGTCTGGAAACACCATATATTTT	CASSPRQGTGRSGNTIYF
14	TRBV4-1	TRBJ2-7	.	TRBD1	TGCGCCAGCAGCCAAGATAGCAGGGGGTACGAGCAGTACTTC	CASSQDSRGYEQYF
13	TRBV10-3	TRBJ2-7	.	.	TGTGCCATCGGGGCGGACCAAGCCTACGAGCAGTACTTC	CAIGADQAYEQYF
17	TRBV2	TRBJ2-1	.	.	TGTGCCAGCAGTGACCTTCCCGCAGGGTCGGCCTACAATGAGCAGTTCTTC	CASSDLPAGSAYNEQFF
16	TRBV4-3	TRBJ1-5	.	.	TGCGCCAGCAGCCAAGATAATGGCGGGTTCTATCAGCCCCAGCATTTT	CASSQDNGGFYQPQHF
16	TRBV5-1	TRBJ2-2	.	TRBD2	TGCGCCAGCAGTGGGACTAGCGGATCGAACACCGGGGAGCTGTTTTTT	CASSGTSGSNTGELFF
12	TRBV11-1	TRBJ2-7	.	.	TGTGCCAGCAGCTTACGACTCTACGAGCAGTACTTC	CASSLRLYEQYF
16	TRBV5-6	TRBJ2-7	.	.	TGTGCCAGCAGCTTGGCGAGGAGATTTAGCTCCTACGAGCAGTACTTC	CASSLARRFSSYEQYF
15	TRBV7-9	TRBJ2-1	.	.	TGTGCCAGCAGCTTAAAGTGGCTACGGAACAATGAGCAGTTCTTC	CASSLKWLRNNEQFF
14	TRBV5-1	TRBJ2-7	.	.	TGCGCCAGCAGCTTGGGACAGACCTCCTACGAGCAGTACTTC	CASSLGQTSYEQYF
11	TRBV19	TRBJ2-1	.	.	TGTGCCAGTAGTATATACGATGAGCAGTTCTTC	CASSIYDEQFF
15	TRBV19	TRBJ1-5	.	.	TGTGCCAGTAGTATAGGGGGCAGTAGCAATCAGCCCCAGCATTTT	CASSIGGSSNQPQHF
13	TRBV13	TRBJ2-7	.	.	TGTGCCAGCAGCTTAGCAGGGTTCCACGAGCAGTACTTC	CASSLAGFHEQYF
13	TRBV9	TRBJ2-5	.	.	TGTGCCAGCAGCGTATGGGGAAAAGAGACCCAGTACTTC	CASSVWGKETQYF